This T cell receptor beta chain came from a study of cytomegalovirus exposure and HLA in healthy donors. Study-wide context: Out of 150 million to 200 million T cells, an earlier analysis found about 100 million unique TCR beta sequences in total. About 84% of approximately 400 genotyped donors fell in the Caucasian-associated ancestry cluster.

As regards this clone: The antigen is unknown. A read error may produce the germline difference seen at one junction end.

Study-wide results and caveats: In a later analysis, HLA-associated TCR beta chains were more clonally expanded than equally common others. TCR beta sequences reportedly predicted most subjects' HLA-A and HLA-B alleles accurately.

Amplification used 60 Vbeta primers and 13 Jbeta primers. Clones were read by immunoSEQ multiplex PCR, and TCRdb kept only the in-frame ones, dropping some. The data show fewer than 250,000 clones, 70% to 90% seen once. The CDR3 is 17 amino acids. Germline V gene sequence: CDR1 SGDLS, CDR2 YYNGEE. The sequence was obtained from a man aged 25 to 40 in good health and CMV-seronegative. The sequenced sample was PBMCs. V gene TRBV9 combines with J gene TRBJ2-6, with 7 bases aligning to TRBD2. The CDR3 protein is CASSVGGRASGASVLTF. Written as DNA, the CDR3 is TGTGCCAGCAGCGTAGGAGGGAGGGCATCCGGGGCCAGCGTCCTGACTTTC.